The TCR beta chain described here comes from a study of blood T cell repertoires in COVID-19 (TCRdb year 2020). A note on the overall study: Samples from collaborators originated in the United States, Italy and Spain and spanned both the acute and convalescent phases of COVID-19. The prospective study material was composed of cDNA or gDNA derived from T cells, B-cell-depleted T cells, or PBMCs. The dataset comprised deeply sampled blood TCRbeta repertoires from subjects exposed to, actively infected with, or recovered from COVID-19. The repertoires were released in a freely available public database meant as a resource for research on the immune response to SARS-CoV-2. The samples were drawn from the first 160 participants of the ongoing ImmuneRACE study and from 1,254 subjects provided by 6 global collaborators. The sample metadata nearly always contained a de-identified subject ID, COVID-19 status, age in years and sex. Where available, HLA class I and class II types were obtained from metadata supplied by the sample provider rather than from assay-based typing. The paper's findings and limits, for the study overall: The amount of clinical and demographic metadata varied by source and participant and was provided uncurated.

This clone was detected only once. There is no known antigen for this receptor. No much larger clone exists at a distance of one base, and base qualities are not known. Whole blood was collected in K2EDTA tubes by collaborating institutions according to the institutions' own protocols. For TCRbeta analysis, collaborators shipped samples in one of three forms: frozen whole blood, isolated PBMCs, or DNA extracted from either of those sample types. TCRbeta CDR3 regions were amplified from genomic DNA by means of the immunoSEQ Assay, a bias-controlled multiplex PCR. Per the authors' processing: Within the assay, amplification of reference gene primers was used to estimate how many nucleated cells each sample contained. Sequence reads were collapsed and filtered to measure the absolute abundance of every unique TCRbeta CDR3 rearrangement. Productive Simpson clonality was computed per sample as the square root of Simpson's diversity index over productive rearrangements. TCRdb obtained this table from immuneACCESS and retained in-frame rearrangements with V and J assigned. These tables miss some clones; where compared with another copy, unresolved V genes account for less than half of the shortfall, and the remainder is unexplained. V, J and clone size reflect that table, while D and trimming were determined from the DNA. The sample table holds under 250,000 clones, of which about 80% were seen once. The ten most abundant clones make up around 8.9% of the sample.

Trimming removed 6 bases from V and 3 bases from J, leaving 12 bases between the germline ends. The CDR3, from cysteine to phenylalanine, totals 14 residues. Only the CDR3 DNA is retained, 42 bases long and in frame from the first base. From a lookup of the germline V gene, CDR1 and CDR2 are KGHSH and LQKENI. Material for sequencing was peripheral blood. The sequence links TRBV18 to TRBJ1-5; 5 matching bases give a weak D call of TRBD1. This TCR was recovered from an elderly man with acute or convalescent COVID-19. In nucleotides, the sequence is TGTGCCAGCTCGTCCGGGGGATACAATCAGCCCCAGCATTTT. This translates into CASSSGGYNQPQHF. The CDR3 plus the reference TRBV18 and TRBJ1-5 genes for the other parts give the full variable domain: NAGVMQNPRHLVRRRGQEARLRCSPMKGHSHVYWYRQLPEEGLKFMVYLQKENIIDESGMPKERFSAEFPKEGPSILRIQQVVRGDSAAYFCASSSGGYNQPQHFGDGTRLSIL.